This entry describes one TCR beta chain. What antigen it recognizes has not been identified. Base qualities are not provided; no much larger clone lies one nucleotide away. The entry originates in a study of glioma-infiltrating T cells after dendritic cell vaccination listed by TCRdb under 2016. At the level of the whole study: The cohort comprised about 15 glioblastoma patients from Phase I and II dendritic cell vaccination trials, 9 newly diagnosed and 6 with recurrent disease. Between the early 2000s and the early 2010s, patients were given autologous tumor lysate-pulsed dendritic cell vaccination. The vaccine was prepared from monocyte-derived dendritic cells that were cultured for roughly seven days with IL-4 and GM-CSF and then pulsed overnight with autologous tumor lysate. Three intradermal dendritic cell vaccine injections were administered to patients at biweekly intervals in the arm below the axilla. Tumor-infiltrating lymphocyte content was quantified and tumor and blood repertoires were compared in dendritic cell-vaccinated glioblastoma patients by deep sequencing of TCR beta CDR3 regions. Survival after dendritic cell vaccination was correlated with TCR sequencing metrics such as TIL content and the overlap between tumor and blood repertoires. Paper-wide results and their limitations: After dendritic cell vaccination, a higher estimated pretreatment TIL content predicted longer time to progression and overall survival. The three-group TCR overlap response model was described as speculative and requiring prospective validation. The cohort was small and heterogeneous, with few patients having full blood and tumor sets and even fewer initial-recurrent tumor pairs. TCR clonality showed no direct relationship with survival, which suggests that a diverse polyclonal response may be important.

Reading the label with the study, this specimen's time point is: after dendritic cell vaccination, including at tumor progression/relapse. Patients were selected for having adequate residual fresh-frozen tumor tissue and more than two years of available survival data. An isocitrate dehydrogenase mutation was not carried by any of the glioblastoma patients, although molecular status was otherwise variable. PBMC were collected before vaccination, two weeks after the third vaccination, and at tumor progression when it occurred. Genomic DNA was extracted with the Qiagen DNeasy Blood extraction Kit. Using the immunoSEQ assay, TCRB CDR3 regions were amplified from around 2 micrograms of genomic DNA, or from all available DNA when less than that was on hand. The multiplex PCR employed 60 forward primers targeting TCR V beta segments and 13 reverse primers targeting J beta segments. To estimate the number of reads per starting template, synthetic control templates were added to each sample at limiting dilution. Reads of 87 bp were generated by sequencing on the Illumina HiSeq System. Turning to the authors' computational methods: PCR and sequencing errors were removed by a nearest neighbor algorithm that merged closely related sequences. TCR overlap was defined as the percentage of unique tumor TCR beta sequences that were also present in the same patient's peripheral blood. Entries here come from immuneACCESS through TCRdb and include only in-frame sequences with V and J called. Some clones fail to appear in such tables; in the studies checked, an unresolved V gene covers under half of the shortfall, and the cause of the remainder is unknown. V, J and clone size are taken as reported in that table, and D and trimming were inferred from the DNA itself. The sample profile shows some 110,000 clones; nearly 90% of them were found once. The ten largest clones capture roughly 3% of the sample.

Inclusive of the bounding cysteine and phenylalanine, the CDR3 is 13 residues long. Only the CDR3 part of the read is kept: 39 bases, read in frame from the first base. Unmatched junction bases come to 6, with V trimmed by 8 bases and J by 3 bases. The germline V gene (reference sequence) sets CDR1 to MNHNY and CDR2 to SVGAGI. The source material was blood, sampled after dendritic cell vaccination. The V and J genes are TRBV6-6 and TRBJ2-5, with 7 bases in between that match TRBD2. This sequence was found in a human donor with glioblastoma. The nucleotide sequence is TGTGCCAGCCAGCGGGATACGAAAGAGACCCAGTACTTC. Its coded protein is CASQRDTKETQYF.